This TCR beta chain was observed in a study of T-cell memory formation after mild COVID-19. Study-wide results and limits: Most CD4+ clones that shrank were in CM and EM, while CD8+ ones turned up in EMRA. The study detected some responding clones in pre-infection memory, suggesting cross-reactive memory joined.

This CDR3 is built from 14 residues. Germline V gives CDR1 SGHRS, CDR2 YFSETQ. Between the trimmed V and J ends, which lost 7 bases and 0 bases, there was a span of 14 bases. This clonotype was counted only a few times. Antigen unknown. TCRdb re-called the 5' RACE reads with MiXCR, one entry per CDR3 protein. The sample contains roughly 190,000 distinct CDR3 sequences, approximately 20% of which appear only once. This clonotype was sampled from an adult woman who had mild COVID-19 (a few samples of this study predate the infection). Cell type and time point are not known. The sequenced sample consisted of PBMCs or a T cell subset sorted from them (not recorded which). J is TRBJ2-7 and V is TRBV5-1; D is perhaps TRBD1 (5 bases). CDR3 amino acids: CASQPQGTSYEQYF. In DNA form, the CDR3 reads TGCGCCAGCCAACCCCAGGGAACCTCCTACGAGCAGTACTTC.